This TCR beta chain originates from a study of shared clonotypes between healthy human individuals. Study-wide context: Three CD4 naive, three CD4 memory, two CD8 naive and one CD8 memory plate were used per donor.

Study findings and constraints: A reduction in generation probabilities was seen for non-shared clonotypes relative to those shared by all four donors.

Genomic DNA of each subset was evenly split across several immunoSEQ plates. The table came from immunoSEQ multiplex PCR; TCRdb's copy has only in-frame clones and leaves some out. The sample includes more than 150,000 clones, roughly 70% of them seen just once. To note about this clone: What it recognizes is unknown.

In germline, CDR1 is SGHTA, CDR2 FQGTGA. The CDR3 length is 14 residues. V lost 6 bases and J 1 base, leaving 12 bases between the germline ends. This sequence was found in a man aged 30 to 45 in good health. This chain joins TRBV7-3 and TRBJ1-1; D may be TRBD1 (5 bases). The sequenced sample consisted of memory CD4+ T cells sorted from blood. Subset defined: CD45RA-negative fraction. DNA of the CDR3: TGTGCCAGCAGAAGGGCAGGGAAGAACACTGAAGCTTTCTTT. Its translation: CASRRAGKNTEAFF.